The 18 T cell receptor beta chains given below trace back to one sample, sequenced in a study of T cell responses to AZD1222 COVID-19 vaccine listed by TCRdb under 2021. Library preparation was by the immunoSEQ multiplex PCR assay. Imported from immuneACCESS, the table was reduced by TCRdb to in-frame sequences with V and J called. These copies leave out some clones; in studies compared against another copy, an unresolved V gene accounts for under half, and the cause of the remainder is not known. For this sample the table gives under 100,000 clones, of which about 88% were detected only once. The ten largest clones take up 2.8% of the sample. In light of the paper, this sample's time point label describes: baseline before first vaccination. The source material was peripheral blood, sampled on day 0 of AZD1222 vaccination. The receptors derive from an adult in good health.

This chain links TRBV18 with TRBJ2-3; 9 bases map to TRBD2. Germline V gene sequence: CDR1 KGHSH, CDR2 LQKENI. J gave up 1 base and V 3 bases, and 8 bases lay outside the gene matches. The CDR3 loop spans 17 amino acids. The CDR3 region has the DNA TGTGCCAGCTCACCTACGTTGACTAGCGGACGCACAGATACGCAGTATTTT. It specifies CASSPTLTSGRTDTQYF.

CDR3 amino acids: CAWSVSPRGYYGYTF. CDR3 bases: TGTGCCTGGAGTGTATCTCCCCGGGGTTACTATGGCTACACCTTC. The chain joins TRBV30 to TRBJ1-2; D call uncertain. The CDR3 loop spans 15 amino acids. The V gene's germline CDR1 is GTSNPN and CDR2 SVGIG (reference sequence). The V end was cut by 0 bases, the J end by 3 bases, with 14 bases between.

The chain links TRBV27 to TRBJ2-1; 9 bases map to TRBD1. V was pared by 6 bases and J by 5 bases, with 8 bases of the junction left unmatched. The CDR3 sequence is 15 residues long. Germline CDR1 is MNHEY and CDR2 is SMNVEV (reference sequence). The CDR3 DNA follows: TGTGCCAGCAGCAGGGGACAGGGAGGGGACAATGAGCAGTTCTTC. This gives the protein CASSRGQGGDNEQFF.

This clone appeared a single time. The CDR3 region is CASSSLGQTNYGYTF. The CDR3 DNA reads TGTGCCAGCAGTTCTCTTGGACAAACTAACTATGGCTACACCTTC. The genes are TRBV2 and TRBJ1-2, with TRBD1 as a possible D gene (5 bases). CDR1 is SNHLY and CDR2 is FYNNEI in the germline V gene. V was shortened by 5 bases and J by 0 bases, with 13 bases between the two germline ends. CDR3 length: 15 residues.

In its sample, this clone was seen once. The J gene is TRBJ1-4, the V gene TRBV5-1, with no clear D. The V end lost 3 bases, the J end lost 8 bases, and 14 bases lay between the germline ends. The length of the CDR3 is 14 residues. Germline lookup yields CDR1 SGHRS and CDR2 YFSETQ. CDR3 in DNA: TGCGCCAGCAGCTCGGGGAGCTCGGGAGAAAAACTGTTTTTT. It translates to CASSSGSSGEKLFF.

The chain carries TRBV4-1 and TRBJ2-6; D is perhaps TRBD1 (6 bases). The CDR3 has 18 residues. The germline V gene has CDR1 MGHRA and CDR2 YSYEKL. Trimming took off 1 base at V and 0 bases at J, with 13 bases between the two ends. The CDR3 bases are TGCGCCAGCAGCCAAGGAGACAGGATGGTCTCTGGGGCCAACGTCCTGACTTTC. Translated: CASSQGDRMVSGANVLTF.

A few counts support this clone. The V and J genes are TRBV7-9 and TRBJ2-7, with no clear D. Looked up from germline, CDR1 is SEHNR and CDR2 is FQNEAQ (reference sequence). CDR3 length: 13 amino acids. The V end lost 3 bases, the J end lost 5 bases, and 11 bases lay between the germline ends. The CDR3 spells CASSFGRLNEQYF. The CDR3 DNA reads TGTGCCAGCAGCTTCGGCCGTCTTAACGAGCAGTACTTC.

CDR3 sequence: CASSFQGDQPQHF. The CDR3 DNA is TGTGCCAGCAGCTTCCAGGGCGATCAGCCCCAGCATTTT. The V and J genes are TRBV7-2 and TRBJ1-5, with D maybe TRBD1 (5 bases). Looked up from germline, CDR1 is SGHTA and CDR2 is FQGNSA. The V gene lost 3 bases and the J gene lost 5 bases, with 8 bases spanning the gap. There are 13 residues in the CDR3.

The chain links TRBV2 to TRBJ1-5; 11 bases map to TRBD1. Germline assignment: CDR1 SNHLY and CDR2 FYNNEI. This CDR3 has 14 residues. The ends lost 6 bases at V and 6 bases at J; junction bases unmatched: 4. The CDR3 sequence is CASSDGTGGQPQHF. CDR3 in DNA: TGTGCCAGCAGCGACGGGACAGGGGGTCAGCCCCAGCATTTT.

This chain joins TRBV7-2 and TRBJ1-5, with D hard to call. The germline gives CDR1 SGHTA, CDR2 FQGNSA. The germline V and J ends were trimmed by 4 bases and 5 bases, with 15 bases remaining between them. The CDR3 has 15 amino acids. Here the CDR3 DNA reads TGTGCCAGCAGCTCTATACCTGCGAGTTATCAGCCCCAGCATTTT. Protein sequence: CASSSIPASYQPQHF.

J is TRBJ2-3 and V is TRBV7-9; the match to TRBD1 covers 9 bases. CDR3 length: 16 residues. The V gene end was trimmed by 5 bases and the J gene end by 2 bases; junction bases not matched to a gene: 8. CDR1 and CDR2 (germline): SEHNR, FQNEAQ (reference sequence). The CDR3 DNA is TGTGCCAGCAGCGCGGGACAGGGTCATGTCACAGATACGCAGTATTTT. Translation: CASSAGQGHVTDTQYF.

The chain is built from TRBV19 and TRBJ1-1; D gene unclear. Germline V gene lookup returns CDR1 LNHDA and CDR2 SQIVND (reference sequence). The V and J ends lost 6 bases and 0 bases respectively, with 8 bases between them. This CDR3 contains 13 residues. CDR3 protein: CASSLRMNTEAFF. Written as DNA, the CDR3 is TGTGCCAGTAGCCTAAGAATGAACACTGAAGCTTTCTTT.

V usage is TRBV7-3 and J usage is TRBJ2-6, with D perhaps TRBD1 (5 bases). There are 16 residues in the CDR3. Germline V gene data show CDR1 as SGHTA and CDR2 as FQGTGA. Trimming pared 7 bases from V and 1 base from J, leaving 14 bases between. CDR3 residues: CASTLPRASGANVLTF. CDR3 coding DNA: TGTGCCAGCACCCTGCCCAGGGCATCTGGGGCCAACGTCCTGACTTTC.

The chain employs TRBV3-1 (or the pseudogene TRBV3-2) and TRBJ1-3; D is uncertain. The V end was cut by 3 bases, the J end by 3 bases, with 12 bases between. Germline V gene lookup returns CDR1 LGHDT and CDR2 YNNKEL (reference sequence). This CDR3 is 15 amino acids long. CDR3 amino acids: CASSQGRLSGNTIYF. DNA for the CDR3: TGTGCCAGCAGCCAGGGCAGGTTAAGTGGAAACACCATATATTTT.

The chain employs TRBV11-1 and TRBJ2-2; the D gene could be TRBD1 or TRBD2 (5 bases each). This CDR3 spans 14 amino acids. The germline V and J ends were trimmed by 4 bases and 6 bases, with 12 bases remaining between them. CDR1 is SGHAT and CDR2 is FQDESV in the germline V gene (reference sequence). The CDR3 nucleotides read TGTGCCAGCAGCTCGGGACCGGGCGCCGGGGAGCTGTTTTTT. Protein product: CASSSGPGAGELFF.

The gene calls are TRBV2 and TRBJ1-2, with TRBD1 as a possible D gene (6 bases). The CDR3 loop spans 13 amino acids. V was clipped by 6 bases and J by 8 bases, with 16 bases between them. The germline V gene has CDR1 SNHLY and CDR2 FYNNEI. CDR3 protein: CASRDYREGGYTF. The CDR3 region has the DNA TGTGCCAGCAGAGATTACAGGGAAGGCGGCTACACCTTC.

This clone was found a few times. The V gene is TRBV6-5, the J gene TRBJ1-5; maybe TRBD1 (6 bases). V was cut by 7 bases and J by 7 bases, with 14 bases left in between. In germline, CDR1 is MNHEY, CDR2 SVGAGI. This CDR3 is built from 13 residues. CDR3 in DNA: TGTGCCAGCAAACCACACAGGGACCAGCCCCAGCATTTT. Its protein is CASKPHRDQPQHF.

The CDR3 sequence: CASSLGSISGNTIYF. For the CDR3, the DNA is TGTGCCAGCAGCTTGGGGAGCATCTCTGGAAACACCATATATTTT. This rearrangement joins TRBV5-6 to TRBJ1-3; D is unclear. The germline V gene encodes CDR1 SGHDT and CDR2 YYEEEE. V lost 0 bases and J 0 bases, leaving 7 bases between the germline ends. This CDR3 is built from 15 residues.